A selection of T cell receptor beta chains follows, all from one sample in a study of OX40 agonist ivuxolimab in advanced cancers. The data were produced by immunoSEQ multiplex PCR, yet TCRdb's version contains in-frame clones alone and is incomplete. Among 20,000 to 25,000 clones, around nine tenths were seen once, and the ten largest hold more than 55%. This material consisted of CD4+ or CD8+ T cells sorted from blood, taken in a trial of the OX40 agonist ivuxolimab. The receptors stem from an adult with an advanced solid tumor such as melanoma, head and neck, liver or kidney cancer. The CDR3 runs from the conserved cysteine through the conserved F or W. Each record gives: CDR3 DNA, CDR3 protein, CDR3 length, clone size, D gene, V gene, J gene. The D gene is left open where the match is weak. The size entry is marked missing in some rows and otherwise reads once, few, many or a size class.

DNA: TGCAGCGTTGCGGACATTGGAAGTGAAGCTTTCTTT; CDR3: CSVADIGSEAFF; length: 12; size: few; D: .; V: TRBV29-1; J: TRBJ1-1
DNA: TGTGCCAGCAGCCAATCCGGAGGGGACCACGGTGACACTGAAGCTTTCTTT; CDR3: CASSQSGGDHGDTEAFF; length: 17; size: .; D: .; V: TRBV11-2; J: TRBJ1-1
DNA: TGTGCCAGTAGTGATACCGGGGAAGAGACCCAGTACTTC; CDR3: CASSDTGEETQYF; length: 13; size: .; D: .; V: TRBV19; J: TRBJ2-5
DNA: TGCGCCAGCAGCTTAGGCCAATCCTCTGGAAACACCATATATTTT; CDR3: CASSLGQSSGNTIYF; length: 15; size: few; D: .; V: TRBV5-1; J: TRBJ1-3
DNA: TGTGCCAGCAGCACCGCGGGACTAGCGGTAACCTACGAGCAGTACTTC; CDR3: CASSTAGLAVTYEQYF; length: 16; size: .; D: TRBD2; V: TRBV5-6; J: TRBJ2-7
DNA: TGTGCCTGGAGAGCTAGCGGGGGGTCTCGCTCCTACGAGCAGTACTTC; CDR3: CAWRASGGSRSYEQYF; length: 16; size: few; D: TRBD2; V: TRBV30; J: TRBJ2-7
DNA: TGTGCCTGGACTCCCCATCCCGGGACAGGTTCCTACGAGCAGTACTTC; CDR3: CAWTPHPGTGSYEQYF; length: 16; size: .; D: TRBD1; V: TRBV30; J: TRBJ2-7
DNA: TGTGCCAGCAGCCACAGGGGGAAGACCCAGTACTTC; CDR3: CASSHRGKTQYF; length: 12; size: .; D: TRBD1; V: TRBV7-6; J: TRBJ2-5
DNA: TGTGCCAGTAGTCTAGGGACTTCTTCGGGGGAGCAGTACTTC; CDR3: CASSLGTSSGEQYF; length: 14; size: .; D: .; V: TRBV19; J: TRBJ2-7
DNA: TGCGCCAGAATATCCGGCAGGGTTAAGAACACTGAAGCTTTCTTT; CDR3: CARISGRVKNTEAFF; length: 15; size: .; D: .; V: TRBV5-1; J: TRBJ1-1
DNA: TGTGCCAGCAGCTTAGCTCCAGGGGCAACCTACGAGCAGTACTTC; CDR3: CASSLAPGATYEQYF; length: 15; size: .; D: .; V: TRBV11-2; J: TRBJ2-7
DNA: TGTGCCAGTAGTATGGCAGGGGTGGTTGAGAACACTGAAGCTTTCTTT; CDR3: CASSMAGVVENTEAFF; length: 16; size: .; D: .; V: TRBV19; J: TRBJ1-1
DNA: TGTGCCAGCAGGAACCCGGACAGTATATACAATGAGCAGTTCTTC; CDR3: CASRNPDSIYNEQFF; length: 15; size: .; D: .; V: TRBV6-5; J: TRBJ2-1
DNA: TGTGCCAGCAGCCAGGTCGGACGGTACAATGAGCAGTTCTTC; CDR3: CASSQVGRYNEQFF; length: 14; size: medium-sized; D: .; V: TRBV4-2; J: TRBJ2-1
DNA: TGTGCCAGCAGCTTAGCTGGTGGTACTAATGAAAAACTGTTTTTT; CDR3: CASSLAGGTNEKLFF; length: 15; size: .; D: .; V: TRBV7-9; J: TRBJ1-4
DNA: TGCAGCGCGCGGGACAGGGGGTACACTGAAGCTTTCTTT; CDR3: CSARDRGYTEAFF; length: 13; size: few; D: TRBD1; V: TRBV29-1; J: TRBJ1-1
DNA: TGTGCCAGCAGCCTAGCCCAGGGGGGGAACAATGAGCAGTTCTTC; CDR3: CASSLAQGGNNEQFF; length: 15; size: once; D: .; V: TRBV4-2; J: TRBJ2-1
DNA: TGCGCCAGCAGCCAAGCTCCGGCGGGGGGGCTCGATGAGCAGTTCTTC; CDR3: CASSQAPAGGLDEQFF; length: 16; size: .; D: TRBD2; V: TRBV4-1; J: TRBJ2-1
DNA: TGTGCCAGCAGCCCTACGTGGGGAGGTGAGGCAGATACGCAGTATTTT; CDR3: CASSPTWGGEADTQYF; length: 16; size: .; D: .; V: TRBV4-1; J: TRBJ2-3
DNA: TGTGCCAGCAGTTACTCGGGCACAGGGGGAGGTACGCAGTATTTT; CDR3: CASSYSGTGGGTQYF; length: 15; size: .; D: TRBD1; V: TRBV6-5; J: TRBJ2-3
DNA: TGCAAGAATCGGGCAGGCCAAGGGGTGGGGGCCAACGTCCTGACTTTC; CDR3: CKNRAGQGVGANVLTF; length: 16; size: .; D: .; V: TRBV29-1; J: TRBJ2-6
DNA: TGTGCCAGCAGCGCGACGACAGGGATCGTCAACACTGAAGCTTTCTTT; CDR3: CASSATTGIVNTEAFF; length: 16; size: .; D: TRBD1; V: TRBV7-9; J: TRBJ1-1
DNA: TGTGCCAGCAGTGAAGCGGGGACTACCATCTACAATGAGCAGTTCTTC; CDR3: CASSEAGTTIYNEQFF; length: 16; size: .; D: TRBD2; V: TRBV2; J: TRBJ2-1
DNA: TGTGCCAGCAGCCAGGGACTAGCGGGGGAGAACCCGTACCAAGAGACCCAGTACTTC; CDR3: CASSQGLAGENPYQETQYF; length: 19; size: .; D: TRBD2; V: TRBV5-7; J: TRBJ2-5